This TCR beta chain is from a study of early T cells in non-severe SARS-CoV-2 infection. MiXCR was run by TCRdb on the 5' RACE reads, yielding one entry per CDR3 protein. The sample has around 44,000 distinct CDR3 sequences; 7% to 9% are singletons. The specimen was whole blood. The receptor was isolated from an adult who was a healthcare worker with PCR-confirmed SARS-CoV-2 infection or an uninfected control (not recorded which).

The CDR3 DNA is TGTGCCACCAGTGATGGGGGGGCGAACACCGGGGAGCTGTTTTTT. This encodes CATSDGGANTGELFF. This chain links TRBV24-1 with TRBJ2-2, with TRBD2 matching 7 bases. CDR3 length equals 15 residues. The germline V gene encodes CDR1 KGHDR and CDR2 SFDVKD. Germline trimming cut 3 bases from V and 0 bases from J; bases unmatched to any gene: 0.